These 5 T cell receptor beta chains came from one sample sequenced in a study of shared clonotypes between healthy human individuals. Only in-frame clones appear in the TCRdb table, and some are missing; sequencing was by immunoSEQ multiplex PCR. The repertoire holds over 800,000 clones, with 80% to 95% as singletons. Naive CD8 cells lacked CD45RO and underwent positive selection for CCR7, leaving out terminally differentiated effector memory CD45RA+ cells. Sequenced material: naive CD8+ T cells sorted from blood. The source of these receptors is a man under 40 in good health.

The DNA for the CDR3 is TGTGCCAGCAGCCCTCACCGACAGGGGGCCAATGAGCAGTTCTTC. Protein sequence: CASSPHRQGANEQFF. J is TRBJ2-1 and V is TRBV9; TRBD1 aligns across 10 bases. Germline-derived CDR1 and CDR2 are SGDLS and YYNGEE. V was clipped by 4 bases and J by 6 bases; unmatched bases: 7. This CDR3 contains 15 residues.

The chain is built from TRBV20-1 and TRBJ2-1, with 8 bases that match TRBD2. The V segment lost 5 bases and the J segment 9 bases; nucleotides outside the gene matches: 3. Looked up from germline, CDR1 is DFQATT and CDR2 is SNEGSKA (reference sequence). The CDR3 consists of 11 residues. CDR3 coding DNA: TGCAGTGCTCGACTAGCGTTTGAGCAGTTCTTC. Translating it yields CSARLAFEQFF.

This chain links TRBV5-1 with TRBJ2-7; D is possibly TRBD2 (6 bases). The CDR3 is made up of 15 amino acids. Germline CDR1 SGHRS, CDR2 YFSETQ. V was trimmed by 6 bases and J by 10 bases, leaving 26 bases between them. The CDR3 sequence is CASTTSGVGPQNQYF. CDR3 in DNA: TGCGCCAGCACAACTTCGGGGGTAGGCCCGCAAAATCAGTACTTC.

The genes are TRBV5-6 and TRBJ2-5; 8 bases map to TRBD2. V gave up 5 bases and J gave up 4 bases; unmatched junction bases: 7. The CDR3 runs 14 residues. Germline CDR1 is SGHDT and CDR2 is YYEEEE. The CDR3 reads CASRLLAAGETQYF. CDR3 nucleotides: TGTGCCAGCAGATTACTAGCGGCAGGAGAGACCCAGTACTTC.

The chain joins TRBV30 to TRBJ2-3, with 9 bases identical to TRBD1. This CDR3 is 17 amino acids long. V dropped 2 bases and J dropped 0; count of bases not matched to a gene: 9. Germline V lookup: CDR1 GTSNPN, CDR2 SVGIG (reference sequence). The CDR3 protein is CAWSLGQGRISTDTQYF. CDR3 bases: TGTGCCTGGAGTCTGGGACAGGGAAGGATAAGCACAGATACGCAGTATTTT.